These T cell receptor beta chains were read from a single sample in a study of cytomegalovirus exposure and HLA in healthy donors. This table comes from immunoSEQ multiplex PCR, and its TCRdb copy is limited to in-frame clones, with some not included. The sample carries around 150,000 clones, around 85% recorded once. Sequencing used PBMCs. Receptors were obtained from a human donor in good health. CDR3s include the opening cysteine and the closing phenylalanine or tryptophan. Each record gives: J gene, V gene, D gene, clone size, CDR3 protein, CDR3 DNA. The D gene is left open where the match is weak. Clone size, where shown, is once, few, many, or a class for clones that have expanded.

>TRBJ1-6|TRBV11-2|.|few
CASSYPGTYTPLHF
TGTGCCAGCAGCTATCCCGGGACTTACACACCCCTCCACTTT
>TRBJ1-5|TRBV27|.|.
CASSLSPTADQPQHF
TGTGCCAGCAGTTTATCGCCCACAGCGGATCAGCCCCAGCATTTT
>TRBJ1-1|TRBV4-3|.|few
CASSQLVSNTEAFF
TGCGCCAGCAGCCAATTAGTGTCGAACACTGAAGCTTTCTTT
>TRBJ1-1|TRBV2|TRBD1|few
CARAQGAVNTEAFF
TGTGCCAGGGCACAGGGGGCGGTGAACACTGAAGCTTTCTTT
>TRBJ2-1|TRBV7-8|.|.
CASSRSRRDRSYNEQFF
TGTGCCAGCAGCCGGAGTAGGCGCGACCGCTCCTACAATGAGCAGTTCTTC
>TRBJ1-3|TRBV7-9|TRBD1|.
CASSLERGPGGAYTIYF
TGTGCCAGCAGCTTAGAAAGAGGTCCAGGGGGCGCGTACACCATATATTTT
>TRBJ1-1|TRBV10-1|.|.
CATDLWGHGAEAFF
TGCGCCACCGACCTTTGGGGACACGGGGCTGAAGCTTTCTTT
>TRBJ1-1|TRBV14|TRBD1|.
CASSQLDREATEAFF
TGTGCCAGCAGCCAATTGGACAGGGAGGCCACTGAAGCTTTCTTT
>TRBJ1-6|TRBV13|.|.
CASSFLPFSPLHF
TGTGCCAGCAGCTTCCTCCCTTTTTCACCCCTCCACTTT
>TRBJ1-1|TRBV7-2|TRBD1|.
CASSYTGVTEAFF
TGTGCCAGCAGCTATACAGGGGTAACTGAAGCTTTCTTT
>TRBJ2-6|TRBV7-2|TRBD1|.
CASSLVQGVGANVLTF
TGTGCCAGCAGCTTAGTACAGGGGGTTGGGGCCAACGTCCTGACTTTC
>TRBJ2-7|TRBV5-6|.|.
CPAVFRFYEQYF
TGTCCCGCGGTGTTCCGCTTCTACGAGCAGTACTTC
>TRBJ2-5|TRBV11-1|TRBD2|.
CASRPAGGRETQYF
TGTGCCAGCAGACCAGCGGGGGGGCGTGAGACCCAGTACTTC
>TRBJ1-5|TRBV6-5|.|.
CASSRGRYSNQPQHF
TGTGCCAGCAGCAGGGGACGGTATAGCAATCAGCCCCAGCATTTT
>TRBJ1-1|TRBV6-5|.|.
CASSQGTEAFF
TGTGCCAGCAGTCAGGGTACTGAAGCTTTCTTT
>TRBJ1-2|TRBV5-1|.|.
CASSQARDYGYTF
TGCGCCAGCAGCCAAGCGCGGGACTATGGCTACACCTTC
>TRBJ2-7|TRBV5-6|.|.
CASSFGGGHSYEQYF
TGTGCCAGCAGCTTCGGGGGAGGTCACTCCTACGAGCAGTACTTC
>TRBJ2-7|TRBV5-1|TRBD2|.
CASSLRTSGESEQYF
TGCGCCAGCAGCCTACGGACTAGCGGGGAGAGCGAGCAGTACTTC
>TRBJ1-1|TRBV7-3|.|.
CASSLLRVSNTEAFF
TGTGCCAGCAGCTTATTACGCGTTTCGAACACTGAAGCTTTCTTT
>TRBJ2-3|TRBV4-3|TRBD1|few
CASSQVRTGDTDTQYF
TGCGCCAGCAGCCAAGTACGGACAGGGGACACAGATACGCAGTATTTT
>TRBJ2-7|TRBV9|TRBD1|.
CASSQQGAGEQYF
TGTGCCAGCAGCCAACAGGGGGCTGGAGAGCAGTACTTC
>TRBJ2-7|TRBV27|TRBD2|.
CASSLSSGNYEQYF
TGTGCCAGCAGTTTGAGTAGCGGGAACTACGAGCAGTACTTC
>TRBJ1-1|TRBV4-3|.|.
CASSQNPRQRNTEAFF
TGCGCCAGCAGCCAAAATCCGAGACAGAGGAACACTGAAGCTTTCTTT
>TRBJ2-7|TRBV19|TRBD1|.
CASSPSGTGYEQYF
TGTGCCAGTAGTCCGTCCGGGACAGGGTACGAGCAGTACTTC
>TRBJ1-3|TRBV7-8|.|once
CASSFESSGNTIYF
TGTGCCAGCAGCTTCGAGTCATCTGGAAACACCATATATTTT
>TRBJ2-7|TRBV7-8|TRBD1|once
CASSLGQGGTYEQYF
TGTGCCAGCAGCTTGGGACAGGGAGGGACCTACGAGCAGTACTTC
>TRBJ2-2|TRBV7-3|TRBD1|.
CASSRDRETGELFF
TGTGCCAGCAGCCGGGACAGGGAAACCGGGGAGCTGTTTTTT
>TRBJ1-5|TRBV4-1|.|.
CASSQANQFYNQPQHF
TGCGCCAGCAGCCAAGCCAACCAATTCTACAATCAGCCCCAGCATTTT
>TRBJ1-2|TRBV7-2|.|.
CASSLDGGACGYTF
TGTGCCAGCAGCTTAGACGGGGGGGCGTGTGGCTACACCTTC
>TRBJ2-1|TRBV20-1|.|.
CSARQYNEQFF
TGCAGTGCTAGACAGTACAATGAGCAGTTCTTC
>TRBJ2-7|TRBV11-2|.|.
CASSPSTAAYEQYF
TGTGCCAGCAGCCCGTCGACAGCTGCCTACGAGCAGTACTTC
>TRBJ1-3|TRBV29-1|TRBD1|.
CSVEEWTGGLSGNTIYF
TGCAGCGTTGAAGAATGGACAGGGGGCCTCTCTGGAAACACCATATATTTT
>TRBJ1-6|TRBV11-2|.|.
CASSLDRVLHF
TGTGCCAGCAGCTTAGACCGGGTCCTCCACTTT
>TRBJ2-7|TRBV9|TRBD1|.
CASSPGTAPYEQYF
TGTGCCAGCAGCCCGGGGACAGCACCCTACGAGCAGTACTTC